What follows are 30 T cell receptor beta chains derived from one specimen sequenced in a study of T-cell memory formation after mild COVID-19. MiXCR was run by TCRdb on the 5' RACE reads, yielding one entry per CDR3 protein. The table shows over 70,000 distinct CDR3 sequences, with approximately 16% occurring only once. The sequencing sample was made of PBMCs or a T cell subset sorted from them (not recorded which). Receptor source: a man younger than 30 who had mild COVID-19 (a few samples of this study predate the infection). Cell type and time point are not known.

The chain has TRBV4-3 and TRBJ1-1; D possibly corresponds to TRBD1 (6 bases). Germline assignment: CDR1 LGHNA and CDR2 YSLEER. V was trimmed by 3 bases and J by 4 bases, leaving 15 bases between them. CDR3 length equals 15 residues. CDR3 residues: CASSQTTGGGTEAFF. DNA for the CDR3: TGCGCCAGCAGCCAGACGACAGGAGGGGGCACTGAAGCTTTCTTT.

The chain has TRBV6-5 and TRBJ2-2; no clear D gene. The germline V and J ends were trimmed by 0 bases and 0 bases, with 5 bases remaining between them. CDR3 length equals 15 residues. The germline V gene encodes CDR1 MNHEY and CDR2 SVGAGI. As DNA, the CDR3 is TGTGCCAGCAGTTACTCCATCTCGAACACCGGGGAGCTGTTTTTT. This translates into CASSYSISNTGELFF.

This clonotype was seen more than once but under ten times. The chain combines TRBV7-9 with TRBJ1-2; 8 bases agree with TRBD1. CDR1 SEHNR and CDR2 FQNEAQ come from the germline V gene (reference sequence). The CDR3 consists of 17 residues. V shed 1 base and J 1 base; nucleotides not matched to a gene: 8. The CDR3 DNA is TGTGCCAGCAGCTTAGTAGGTGCAGGGGGCTATAACTATGGCTACACCTTC. Translated: CASSLVGAGGYNYGYTF.

V and J are TRBV11-3 and TRBJ2-7; 8 nucleotides align to TRBD1. V gave up 6 bases and J gave up 3 bases; unmatched junction bases: 16. The CDR3 loop spans 17 amino acids. Germline values: CDR1 SGHNT, CDR2 YENEEA. CDR3 in DNA: TGTGCCAGCAGAGGCAACCATGAGACAGGGGATCTCTACGAGCAGTACGTC. Residues: CASRGNHETGDLYEQYV.

The rearrangement links TRBV11-2 to TRBJ2-5; TRBD1 or TRBD2 may be the D gene (5 bases each). Deletions cut 5 bases from V and 2 bases from J, with 12 bases between. The CDR3 loop spans 14 amino acids. The germline V gene encodes CDR1 SGHAT and CDR2 FQNNGV. This chain's CDR3 is CASSMGRQQETQYF. CDR3 bases: TGTGCCAGCAGCATGGGACGGCAACAAGAGACCCAGTACTTC.

This clonotype appeared many times. The V and J genes are TRBV12-3 or TRBV12-4 and TRBJ2-6; TRBD1 aligns across 8 bases. The J segment lost 0 bases and the V segment lost 6 bases, leaving 16 bases of the junction unmatched. CDR3 length: 20 residues. Written as DNA, the CDR3 is TGTGCCAGCAGCTCACCCGGACAGGGCGGTCTCCCCTCTGGGGCCAACGTCCTGACTTTC. Amino acid sequence: CASSSPGQGGLPSGANVLTF.

This clonotype was observed a few times. CDR3 loop: CAISAGGFYDEQFF. CDR3 nucleotide sequence: TGTGCCATCAGTGCAGGAGGGTTTTACGATGAGCAGTTCTTC. This chain connects TRBV10-3 to TRBJ2-1; TRBD2 is a possible D gene (6 bases). The V gene's germline CDR1 is ENHRY and CDR2 SYGVKD. The CDR3 has 14 amino acids. The V end was cut by 4 bases, the J end by 8 bases, with 15 bases between.

The chain uses TRBV5-1 and TRBJ1-2, with a tentative D call TRBD1 (5 bases). With 2 bases removed from V and 2 bases from J, the gap between germline ends came to 19 bases. The CDR3 runs to 17 residues. Germline V gene sequence: CDR1 SGHRS, CDR2 YFSETQ. In DNA, the CDR3 is TGCGCCAGCAGCTTCCACCTTCGGGACGGACCCAACTATGGCTACACCTTC. As protein: CASSFHLRDGPNYGYTF.

A word on this clonotype: The junction differs from germline at one of its ends, possibly a read error. The rearrangement links TRBV27 to TRBJ2-7; D is perhaps TRBD1 or TRBD2 (6 bases each). This CDR3 spans 15 amino acids. The germline V gene encodes CDR1 MNHEY and CDR2 SMNVEV (reference sequence). CDR3 protein: CASSVSAGQTYEQYF. In DNA form, the CDR3 reads TGTGCCAGCAGTGTATCCGCGGGACAAACCTACGAGCAGTACTTC.

The chain recombines TRBV4-1 with TRBJ2-7; the D call may be TRBD1 or TRBD2 (6 bases each). Trimming pared 5 bases from V and 0 bases from J, leaving 8 bases between. This CDR3 is 13 amino acids long. Germline CDR1 is MGHRA and CDR2 is YSYEKL. The chain's CDR3 is CASSGGLSYEQYF. DNA of the CDR3: TGCGCCAGCAGCGGGGGGCTCTCCTACGAGCAGTACTTC.

The gene calls are TRBV5-1 and TRBJ2-2, with TRBD1 matching 7 bases. Germline trimming cut 6 bases from V and 2 bases from J; bases unmatched to any gene: 7. CDR1 and CDR2 (germline): SGHRS, YFSETQ. This CDR3 has 15 amino acids. This CDR3 reads CASKIQGSNTGELFF. CDR3 nucleotides: TGCGCCAGCAAAATACAGGGGTCAAACACCGGGGAGCTGTTTTTT.

This clonotype was recorded many times. The V call is TRBV27, the J call TRBJ2-1; 9 positions agree with TRBD2. This CDR3 contains 15 residues. Germline CDR1 and CDR2: MNHEY and SMNVEV (reference sequence). V lost 3 bases, J lost 2 bases, and 2 bases stayed unmatched. The CDR3 loop is CASSLGGGAYNEQFF. Here the CDR3 DNA reads TGTGCCAGCAGTTTGGGCGGGGGGGCCTACAATGAGCAGTTCTTC.

This clonotype has only a few counts. This sequence joins TRBV15 and TRBJ1-2; D unresolved. The ends were cut back, 5 bases at V and 1 base at J, with 14 bases in the middle. The V gene's germline CDR1 is LNHNV and CDR2 YYDKDF (reference sequence). CDR3 size: 15 residues. The CDR3 loop is CATSFGVGFNYGYTF. As DNA, the CDR3 is TGTGCCACCAGCTTTGGGGTCGGGTTTAACTATGGCTACACCTTC.

The V call is TRBV7-9, the J call TRBJ2-3; D gene uncertain. Germline CDR1 SEHNR, CDR2 FQNEAQ (reference sequence). With 3 bases removed from V and 0 bases from J, the gap between germline ends came to 7 bases. The CDR3 loop spans 14 amino acids. CDR3 region: CASSFLSSTDTQYF. CDR3 sequence (DNA): TGTGCCAGCAGCTTTCTTTCTAGCACAGATACGCAGTATTTT.

The V gene is TRBV5-6, the J gene TRBJ2-1; D not resolved. Germline V lookup: CDR1 SGHDT, CDR2 YYEEEE. Trimming pared 0 bases from V and 9 bases from J, leaving 7 bases between. CDR3 length equals 12 residues. CDR3 in DNA: TGTGCCAGCAGCTTGGCGTCGGGTGAGCAGTTCTTC. This sequence encodes CASSLASGEQFF. The variable domain in full, with the rest retrieved from reference TRBV5-6 and TRBJ2-1, is DAGVTQSPTHLIKTRGQQVTLRCSPKSGHDTVSWYQQALGQGPQFIFQYYEEEERQRGNFPDRFSGHQFPNYSSELNVNALLLGDSALYLCASSLASGEQFFGPGTRLTVL.

This chain links TRBV7-6 with TRBJ2-7; TRBD1 matches at 10 bases. The CDR3 covers 13 residues. The V gene end was trimmed by 3 bases and the J gene end by 9 bases; junction bases not matched to a gene: 5. The germline V gene encodes CDR1 SGHVS and CDR2 FNYEAQ. The CDR3 sequence: CASSLGQGFGQYF. In DNA form, the CDR3 reads TGTGCCAGCAGCTTGGGACAGGGGTTCGGGCAGTACTTC.

V gene TRBV20-1 combines with J gene TRBJ2-7; D not certain. Germline-derived CDR1 and CDR2 are DFQATT and SNEGSKA (reference sequence). This CDR3 contains 14 residues. V was trimmed by 2 bases and J by 0 bases, leaving 11 bases between them. CDR3 residues: CSARSRLSSYEQYV. In DNA form, the CDR3 reads TGCAGTGCTAGATCTAGACTGAGCTCCTACGAGCAGTACGTC.

This clonotype was observed a handful of times. This chain uses TRBV12-3 or TRBV12-4 with TRBJ2-3; 7 bases agree with TRBD1. Trimming removed 4 bases from V and 6 bases from J; junction bases left unmatched: 13. This CDR3 has 16 residues. CDR3 in amino acids: CASSSTGATGLDTQYF. The CDR3 nucleotides read TGTGCCAGCAGTTCTACAGGGGCAACGGGGCTCGATACGCAGTATTTT.

This clonotype occurred a few times. This chain links TRBV12-3 or TRBV12-4 with TRBJ2-5; 7 bases are a match to TRBD2. The CDR3 runs 15 residues. After removal of 5 bases from V and 0 bases from J, the junction contained 6 bases not matched to a gene. The CDR3 sequence is CASSRSSGHQETQYF. The DNA of the CDR3 is TGTGCCAGCAGTCGGTCTAGCGGACACCAAGAGACCCAGTACTTC.

This clonotype was counted many times. V usage is TRBV20-1 and J usage is TRBJ2-7; D remains ambiguous. CDR3 length equals 13 residues. CDR1 is DFQATT and CDR2 is SNEGSKA in the germline V gene (reference sequence). Trimming pared 1 base from V and 7 bases from J, leaving 14 bases between. The CDR3 nucleotides read TGCAGTGCTAGAGGCACGGTGGTCGAGGAGCAGTACTTC. Translating gives CSARGTVVEEQYF.

In its sample, this clonotype was seen a few times. This sequence joins TRBV7-9 and TRBJ2-5; tentative D call: TRBD1 (5 bases). There are 16 residues in the CDR3. CDR1 is SEHNR, CDR2 FQNEAQ, per germline (reference sequence). V lost 5 bases, J lost 5 bases, and 21 bases lay in between. The CDR3: CASSQIDSPNGETQYF. The CDR3 DNA reads TGTGCCAGCAGCCAGATCGACAGTCCAAACGGGGAGACCCAGTACTTC.

This clonotype was counted only a few times. This chain connects TRBV12-3 or TRBV12-4 to TRBJ1-1; D is undetermined. With 6 bases removed from V and 1 base from J, the gap between germline ends came to 12 bases. The CDR3 is 14 residues long. The CDR3 is CASRVAAGNTEAFF. The CDR3 DNA reads as TGTGCCAGCAGAGTGGCTGCGGGGAACACTGAAGCTTTCTTT.

This clonotype was seen at least ten times. The J gene is TRBJ2-7, the V gene TRBV7-2, with 7 bases lining up with TRBD2. V was pared by 8 bases and J by 0 bases, with 7 bases of the junction left unmatched. The length of the CDR3 is 14 residues. CDR1 and CDR2 (germline): SGHTA, FQGNSA. CDR3 sequence (DNA): TGTGCCAGCTGCGGCGGGGAGGGCTCCTACGAGCAGTACGTC. Protein sequence: CASCGGEGSYEQYV.

This clonotype came up a few times. The V call is TRBV19, the J call TRBJ2-4; 7 bases align to TRBD1. In germline, CDR1 is LNHDA, CDR2 SQIVND (reference sequence). The CDR3 has 18 residues. V gave up 6 bases and J gave up 1 base; unmatched junction bases: 15. CDR3 coding DNA: TGTGCCAGTAGCCGGAGTGGGACAGAAGAGACGGCCAAAAACATTCAGTACTTC. It specifies CASSRSGTEETAKNIQYF.

This clonotype has just a few counts. The J gene is TRBJ2-3, the V gene TRBV7-2, with 9 bases identical to TRBD2. The V and J ends lost 4 bases and 6 bases, in that order; junction bases with no gene match: 11. Germline V gives CDR1 SGHTA, CDR2 FQGNSA. CDR3 length equals 16 residues. The CDR3 loop reads CASSSFAGGAGDTQYF. CDR3 in DNA: TGTGCCAGCAGCTCTTTCGCGGGGGGGGCCGGTGATACGCAGTATTTT.

The table lists this clonotype with a few counts. The chain uses TRBV7-9 and TRBJ1-4; 10 positions match TRBD1. CDR1 and CDR2 from the germline V gene are SEHNR and FQNEAQ (reference sequence). V lost 5 bases and J lost 5; bases outside the gene matches: 2. This CDR3 has 14 amino acids. CDR3 nucleotides: TGTGCCAGCAGCGACAGGGGGCGGAATGAAAAACTGTTTTTT. This sequence encodes CASSDRGRNEKLFF.

The V and J genes are TRBV7-3 and TRBJ1-2; D call uncertain. Trimming cost V 5 bases and J 7 bases, with 23 bases left between them. Germline-derived CDR1 and CDR2 are SGHTA and FQGTGA. There are 16 residues in the CDR3. This CDR3 is CASSELGGGVPGGYTF. CDR3 nucleotides: TGTGCCAGCAGCGAACTAGGTGGTGGGGTCCCGGGTGGCTACACCTTC.

The chain uses TRBV29-1 and TRBJ1-1; D call uncertain. Trimming stripped 7 bases from V and 1 base from J, with 13 bases between. From germline, CDR1 is SQVTM and CDR2 ANQGSEA. The CDR3 totals 13 residues. The CDR3 reads CSASSPENTEAFF. The CDR3 nucleotides read TGCAGCGCCTCCTCGCCAGAGAACACTGAAGCTTTCTTT.

The chain employs TRBV4-1 and TRBJ1-5; D is unclear. Trimming cost V 0 bases and J 3 bases, with 9 bases left between them. The CDR3 loop spans 15 amino acids. Germline-derived CDR1 and CDR2 are MGHRA and YSYEKL. CDR3 amino acids: CASSQERAVNQPQHF. As DNA, the CDR3 is TGCGCCAGCAGCCAAGAAAGGGCAGTCAATCAGCCCCAGCATTTT.

This clonotype has a handful of counts. V is TRBV20-1 and J is TRBJ1-1; 10 bases line up with TRBD1. In germline, CDR1 is DFQATT, CDR2 SNEGSKA (reference sequence). The CDR3 is 13 residues long. Trimming removed 3 bases from V and 3 bases from J; junction bases left unmatched: 1. In DNA, the CDR3 is TGCAGTGCTAGTGGACAGGGGGACACTGAAGCTTTCTTT. It translates to CSASGQGDTEAFF.